This TCR beta chain appears in the sequencing data of a study of T cells in Graves' hyperthyroidism and ophthalmopathy. Overall study: Peripheral blood was secured at the point of initial diagnosis, before any treatment. Findings and caveats of the study: Most clonotypes that expanded in the thyroid above 0.001 also showed up in blood.

Patients were aged 18 to 65, had disease duration under 2 months, and had newly diagnosed hyperthyroidism. Clinical symptoms, serum thyroxine and TRAb, thyroid ultrasound and orbital computed tomography were used for the diagnoses. V was trimmed by 3 bases and J by 2 bases, leaving 8 bases between them. The CDR3 is made up of 13 amino acids. Germline V CDR1 and CDR2: MNHNS, SASEGT. To note about this clonotype: Antigen: not known.

Researchers amplified the TCR beta CDR3 regions from RNA transcripts. During a first-round RT-PCR of the TCR CDR3, the HTBI primer set was used. MiXCR, applied by TCRdb to the multiplex PCR reads, yields one record per CDR3 protein. The sample consists of under 400,000 distinct CDR3 sequences, roughly 25% of them appearing once. Material for sequencing was blood. This chain links TRBV6-1 with TRBJ2-7, with D hard to call. The receptor was isolated from a man aged 50 to 60 with Graves' hyperthyroidism. Here the CDR3 DNA reads TGTGCCAGCAGTGAGGCCCGTACCTACGAGCAGTACTTC. This encodes CASSEARTYEQYF.